The 20 T cell receptor beta chains reported below all come from one sample, sequenced in a study of T cell repertoires in cytomegalovirus infection. These receptors' antigens are unknown. TCRdb fed the reads into MiXCR, producing one record per CDR3 protein. The data contain 650,000 to 900,000 distinct CDR3 sequences, almost 30% of them singletons. Sequences were derived from cultured CD8+ T cells from PBMCs, sampled from culture after CMV antigen stimulation. These receptors all come from a human donor in good health (CMV status not recorded). Some clones in this sample may be carry-over from other donors' samples.

This clonotype was recorded only once. The CDR3 sequence: CASSSYNLDPDTQYF. In DNA, the CDR3 is TGTGCCAGCAGTTCCTACAACCTCGACCCAGATACGCAGTATTTT. V and J are TRBV27 and TRBJ2-3; no firm D call. Germline V lookup: CDR1 MNHEY, CDR2 SMNVEV (reference sequence). V was trimmed by 4 bases and J by 4 bases, leaving 15 bases between them. This CDR3 region has 15 residues.

Worth noting for this clonotype: It is likely a read error, because the conserved phenylalanine at the end of the CDR3 is missing. The chain has TRBV2 and TRBJ2-3; D is possibly TRBD1 (6 bases). The V and J ends lost 7 bases and 4 bases respectively, with 15 bases between them. CDR3 length: 14 residues. The germline gives CDR1 SNHLY, CDR2 FYNNEI. The CDR3 loop is CASTDRRSADTQYL. DNA of the CDR3: TGTGCCAGCACCGACAGGAGATCCGCAGATACGCAGTATTTA.

This clonotype showed up just a few times. This sequence joins TRBV6-6 and TRBJ1-4; D gene unclear. Trimming cost V 6 bases and J 0 bases, with 8 bases left between them. In germline, CDR1 is MNHNY, CDR2 SVGAGI (reference sequence). This CDR3 has 14 residues. CDR3 sequence reads: CASRFLATNEKLFF. Written as DNA, the CDR3 is TGTGCCAGCAGATTCCTTGCAACTAATGAAAAACTGTTTTTT.

The chain combines TRBV27 with TRBJ2-2, with D unclear. Trimming took off 2 bases at V and 3 bases at J, with 13 bases between the two ends. From germline, CDR1 is MNHEY and CDR2 SMNVEV (reference sequence). This CDR3 has 16 residues. CDR3 residues: CASSLGPGPYTGELFF. DNA of the CDR3: TGTGCCAGCAGTTTAGGTCCGGGCCCCTACACCGGGGAGCTGTTTTTT.

The gene calls are TRBV7-9 and TRBJ1-1; D not certain. The CDR3 extends over 11 amino acids. From germline, CDR1 is SEHNR and CDR2 FQNEAQ (reference sequence). CDR3 nucleotide sequence: TGTGCAAGCGAACTAGGAGGTGAAGCTTTCTTT. Translating it yields CASELGGEAFF.

V is TRBV6-5 and J is TRBJ1-2; D may be TRBD1 (5 bases). Germline loops: CDR1 MNHEY, CDR2 SVGAGI. Trimming left V 2 bases short and J 6 bases short, with 10 bases between. CDR3 length: 13 amino acids. The CDR3 region has the DNA TGTGCCAGCAGTTACCAGGGCGGCGATGGCTACACCTTC. Translation gives CASSYQGGDGYTF.

In its sample, this clonotype was seen a few times. The rearrangement links TRBV2 to TRBJ2-3; 10 bases are shared with TRBD2. This CDR3 spans 15 amino acids. Germline V gives CDR1 SNHLY, CDR2 FYNNEI. After removal of 9 bases from V and 4 bases from J, the junction contained 10 bases not matched to a gene. In DNA, the CDR3 is TGTGCCAGTGGAGGGGTTAGCGGGGGGTCAGATACGCAGTATTTT. It translates to CASGGVSGGSDTQYF.

The genes are TRBV6-2 or TRBV6-3 and TRBJ1-5; no clear D. The CDR3 extends over 15 amino acids. The germline V gene has CDR1 MNHEY and CDR2 SVGEGT. Trimming shortened V by 0 bases and J by 5 bases, and 11 bases separated the two germline ends. The CDR3 sequence: CASSYSKGYDQPQHF. CDR3 DNA sequence: TGTGCCAGCAGTTACTCAAAGGGTTACGATCAGCCCCAGCATTTT.

This chain uses TRBV20-1 with TRBJ2-1, with D possibly called TRBD1 or TRBD2 (5 bases each). Deletions cut 2 bases from V and 2 bases from J, with 13 bases between. Germline assignment: CDR1 DFQATT and CDR2 SNEGSKA (reference sequence). This CDR3 has 15 amino acids. The DNA for the CDR3 is TGCAGTGCTAGACAGTCCCTGGGGGCCTACAATGAGCAGTTCTTC. It codes for CSARQSLGAYNEQFF.

The chain combines TRBV7-2 with TRBJ2-1; a weak D match, TRBD1 (6 bases). The CDR3 sequence is 12 residues long. Germline V lookup: CDR1 SGHTA, CDR2 FQGNSA. Trimming cost V 5 bases and J 7 bases, with 9 bases left between them. The CDR3 bases are TGTGCCAGCAGCGACCAGGGGAATGAGCAGTTCTTC. This gives the protein CASSDQGNEQFF.

In its sample, this clonotype was seen many times. V is TRBV7-6 and J is TRBJ2-1; possibly TRBD1 for D (5 bases). The CDR3 covers 21 residues. The V end lost 1 base, the J end lost 5 bases, and 30 bases lay between the germline ends. Germline loops: CDR1 SGHVS, CDR2 FNYEAQ. CDR3 protein: CASSLDSVQGRALSLDNEQFF. DNA of the CDR3: TGTGCCAGCAGCTTAGATTCCGTGCAGGGTCGGGCCCTATCGCTTGACAATGAGCAGTTCTTC.

Only one count was recorded for this clonotype. The V and J genes are TRBV29-1 and TRBJ2-1; 12 bases agree with TRBD2. There are 16 residues in the CDR3. V lost 7 bases, J lost 5 bases, and 12 bases stayed unmatched. CDR1 and CDR2 (germline): SQVTM, ANQGSEA. CDR3 region: CSGGRLAGGPNNEQFF. CDR3 nucleotides: TGCAGCGGTGGGAGGCTAGCGGGGGGGCCCAACAATGAGCAGTTCTTC.

The chain recombines TRBV12-3 or TRBV12-4 with TRBJ2-1, with D perhaps given as TRBD1 or TRBD2 (6 bases each). This CDR3 contains 20 residues. Trimming stripped 6 bases from V and 9 bases from J, with 36 bases between. Here the CDR3 DNA reads TGTGCCAGCAGCCCCCTGACTCGGAGGGGGGTCCCGGGGCTTGGGCTTGAGCAGTTCTTC. As protein: CASSPLTRRGVPGLGLEQFF.

This clonotype has a handful of counts. This chain links TRBV15 with TRBJ2-1; no clear D gene. Between the trimmed V and J ends, which lost 0 bases and 12 bases, there was a span of 12 bases. This CDR3 spans 13 amino acids. CDR1 and CDR2 from the germline V gene are LNHNV and YYDKDF (reference sequence). The CDR3 loop is CATSRDFPQGQFF. The CDR3, as DNA: TGTGCCACCAGCAGAGATTTCCCCCAAGGGCAGTTCTTC.

CDR3 protein: CASSIYGDGYTF. CDR3 nucleotides: TGTGCCAGCAGTATTTACGGTGATGGCTACACCTTC. V gene TRBV2 combines with J gene TRBJ1-2; D is unclear. CDR1 SNHLY and CDR2 FYNNEI come from the germline V gene. V dropped 5 bases and J dropped 6 bases, with 10 bases sitting between them. The CDR3 is made up of 12 amino acids.

This clonotype turned up a few times. J is TRBJ1-5 and V is TRBV2, with D unclear. Trimming pared 3 bases from V and 1 base from J, leaving 10 bases between. The germline V gene has CDR1 SNHLY and CDR2 FYNNEI. The CDR3 covers 15 residues. CDR3 bases: TGTGCCAGCAGTGACTGGGAACGGAGCAATCAGCCCCAGCATTTT. Its protein product is CASSDWERSNQPQHF.

This chain links TRBV5-4 with TRBJ2-7; 7 positions match TRBD2. With 4 bases clipped from V and 6 bases from J, the junction kept 7 bases outside the gene matches. The CDR3 loop spans 13 amino acids. In germline, CDR1 is SGHNT, CDR2 YYREEE (reference sequence). CDR3 sequence: CASSLLGGSEQYF. Here the CDR3 DNA reads TGTGCCAGCAGCCTACTCGGGGGGTCCGAGCAGTACTTC.

This clonotype was observed a single time. The chain uses TRBV7-6 and TRBJ2-1; 10 bases line up with TRBD2. J gave up 5 bases and V 2 bases, and 3 bases lay outside the gene matches. The CDR3 loop spans 15 amino acids. Germline lookup yields CDR1 SGHVS and CDR2 FNYEAQ. The CDR3 loop reads CASSLLLAGNNEQFF. The CDR3 nucleotides read TGTGCCAGCAGCTTATTACTAGCGGGGAACAATGAGCAGTTCTTC.

On this clonotype: A read error may be the cause here, since a much bigger clone is one base away. The chain carries TRBV19 and TRBJ1-2; D is perhaps TRBD1 (5 bases). CDR1 is LNHDA and CDR2 is SQIVND in the germline V gene (reference sequence). The CDR3 spans 12 residues. The CDR3 nucleotides are TGTGCCAGTGGGGCCTCCCAGCCTGGCTACAGCTTC. As protein: CASGASQPGYSF.

Only a few counts were recorded for this clonotype. The chain recombines TRBV2 with TRBJ1-5, with D possibly matching TRBD1 (5 bases). Trimming removed 2 bases from V and 2 bases from J, with 13 bases in between. The CDR3 loop spans 16 amino acids. From germline, CDR1 is SNHLY and CDR2 FYNNEI. CDR3 sequence (DNA): TGTGCCAGCAGTGAATCCGCGGCACAGGGCAATCAGCCCCAGCATTTT. Its translation: CASSESAAQGNQPQHF.